Listed below are T cell receptor beta chains from one sample, sequenced in a study of cytomegalovirus exposure and HLA in healthy donors. Assay used: immunoSEQ multiplex PCR; TCRdb lists only in-frame clones, some missing. This table holds some 46,000 clones. Material for sequencing was PBMCs. Receptors originate from a woman younger than 45 in good health and CMV-seronegative. Each CDR3 is given with its conserved first and last residue. A D gene is named only where the DNA matches it firmly.

cdr3_aa	cdr3_nt	j_call	v_call	d_call
CSARQGARVDGYTF	TGCAGCGCTAGACAGGGGGCGCGTGTCGATGGCTACACCTTC	TRBJ1-2	TRBV29-1	TRBD1
CAWSVRRLAGGPEQYF	TGTGCCTGGAGTGTAAGGAGACTAGCGGGGGGCCCAGAGCAGTACTTC	TRBJ2-7	TRBV30	TRBD2
CAGDSSGRAGETQYF	TGTGCCGGGGACTCTAGCGGGAGGGCCGGGGAGACCCAGTACTTC	TRBJ2-5	TRBV30	TRBD2
CASSSLSTGFNYGYTF	TGTGCCAGCAGTTCGCTATCGACAGGGTTCAACTATGGCTACACCTTC	TRBJ1-2	TRBV27	TRBD1
CAGTRSTDTQYF	TGTGCCGGGACCAGGAGCACAGATACGCAGTATTTT	TRBJ2-3	TRBV30	-
CAWSVGGGSQPQHF	TGTGCCTGGAGTGTGGGGGGGGGAAGTCAGCCCCAGCATTTT	TRBJ1-5	TRBV30	-
CASSTTGKETQYF	TGCGCCAGCAGCACGACAGGTAAAGAGACCCAGTACTTC	TRBJ2-5	TRBV4-1	-
CASSGVVGLEQFF	TGTGCCAGCAGTGGAGTTGTGGGACTCGAGCAGTTCTTC	TRBJ2-1	TRBV2	-
CAWSDQAHYGYTF	TGTGCCTGGAGTGACCAGGCCCACTATGGCTACACCTTC	TRBJ1-2	TRBV30	-
CASIEGTGTSYEQYF	TGTGCCAGCATCGAAGGGACAGGGACCTCCTACGAGCAGTACTTC	TRBJ2-7	TRBV6-5	TRBD1
CASSSGQGAYGYTF	TGTGCCAGCAGCTCCGGACAGGGGGCCTACGGCTACACCTTC	TRBJ1-2	TRBV7-2	TRBD1
CASSPTGGNTETQYF	TGTGCCAGCAGCCCCACAGGGGGGAACACGGAGACCCAGTACTTC	TRBJ2-5	TRBV7-3	TRBD1
CASSRTTHTDTQYF	TGTGCCAGCAGTCGGACTACACACACAGATACGCAGTATTTT	TRBJ2-3	TRBV7-2	-
CASSQGTKLGQPQHF	TGTGCCAGTAGTCAGGGGACGAAATTAGGTCAGCCCCAGCATTTT	TRBJ1-5	TRBV19	-
CASRRAGGSEKLFF	TGTGCCAGCAGAAGAGCTGGGGGGAGTGAAAAACTGTTTTTT	TRBJ1-4	TRBV6-5	-
CASSLAARQETQYF	TGTGCCAGCAGCTTGGCGGCTAGACAAGAGACCCAGTACTTC	TRBJ2-5	TRBV5-6	-
CASSLGPGTDTQYF	TGTGCCAGCAGCTTAGGTCCGGGCACAGATACGCAGTATTTT	TRBJ2-3	TRBV7-2	-
CASSSFSVNTEAFF	TGCGCCAGCAGCTCCTTTTCAGTGAACACTGAAGCTTTCTTT	TRBJ1-1	TRBV5-1	-
CASSYLGAAQETQYF	TGTGCCAGCAGTTACTTGGGGGCAGCCCAAGAGACCCAGTACTTC	TRBJ2-5	TRBV6-6	-
CAWSGRRYTGERHNEQFF	TGTGCCTGGAGTGGACGGAGGTATACAGGGGAACGGCACAATGAGCAGTTCTTC	TRBJ2-1	TRBV30	TRBD1